One sample yielded the 2 T cell receptor beta chains listed below, sequenced in a study of T cells in pancreatic ductal adenocarcinoma. The selected patients with pancreatic ductal adenocarcinoma had surgery but no neoadjuvant therapy. The method was immunoSEQ multiplex PCR; TCRdb's version includes in-frame clones alone and lacks a portion of them. The table lists tens of thousands of clones, roughly 92% of them singletons, with about 2% in the top ten. Sequencing was performed on PBMCs. These receptor sequences come from a human donor with pancreatic ductal adenocarcinoma.

V is TRBV9 and J is TRBJ2-3, with D possibly matching TRBD2 (6 bases). The V end was cut by 0 bases, the J end by 6 bases, with 14 bases between. Germline lookup yields CDR1 SGDLS and CDR2 YYNGEE. There are 15 residues in the CDR3. The CDR3: CASSVGSLATDTQYF. Here the CDR3 DNA reads TGTGCCAGCAGCGTAGGATCGCTAGCGACCGATACGCAGTATTTT.

The genes are TRBV28 and TRBJ2-5; tentatively, D is TRBD2 (7 bases). Germline values: CDR1 MDHEN, CDR2 SYDVKM. V dropped 6 bases and J dropped 0 bases, with 32 bases sitting between them. This CDR3 is built from 21 residues. The DNA for the CDR3 is TGTGCCAGCAGCTATTTTAAACCCGGGACAAAGCGGGGAGGGTACCAAGAGACCCAGTACTTC. Its translation is CASSYFKPGTKRGGYQETQYF.